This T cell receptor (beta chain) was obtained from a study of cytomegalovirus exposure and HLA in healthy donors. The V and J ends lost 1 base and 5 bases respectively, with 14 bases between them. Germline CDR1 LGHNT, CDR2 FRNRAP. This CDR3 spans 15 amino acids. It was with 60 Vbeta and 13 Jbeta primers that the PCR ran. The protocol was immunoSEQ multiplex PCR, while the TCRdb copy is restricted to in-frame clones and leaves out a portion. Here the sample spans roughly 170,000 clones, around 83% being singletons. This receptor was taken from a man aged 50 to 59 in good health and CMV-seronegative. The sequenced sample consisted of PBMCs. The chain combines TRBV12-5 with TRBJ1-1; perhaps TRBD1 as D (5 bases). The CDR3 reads CASGLASGGLTEAFF. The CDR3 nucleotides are TGTGCTAGTGGTTTGGCCTCGGGGGGATTGACTGAAGCTTTCTTT.